What follows are 27 T cell receptor beta chains derived from one specimen sequenced in a study of cytomegalovirus exposure and HLA in healthy donors. The study ran its PCR with 60 Vbeta and 13 Jbeta primers. The table came from immunoSEQ multiplex PCR; TCRdb's copy has only in-frame clones and leaves some out. The repertoire holds about 130,000 clones, with 65% to 80% as singletons. Sequenced material: PBMCs. The source is a woman in her 40s in good health and CMV-seropositive.

About this clone itself: Other nucleotide sequences in the sample specify the same CDR3. V gene TRBV18 combines with J gene TRBJ2-5, with 9 positions matching TRBD1. J gave up 2 bases and V 4 bases, and 2 bases lay outside the gene matches. The CDR3 has 14 residues. Germline V lookup: CDR1 KGHSH, CDR2 LQKENI. CDR3 loop: CASSLGTGQETQYF. In nucleotides, the CDR3 is TGTGCCAGCTCACTCGGGACAGGGCAAGAGACCCAGTACTTC.

This clone came up once. The sample holds other DNA sequences that translate to the same CDR3. This chain joins TRBV28 and TRBJ1-1; TRBD1 matches at 9 bases. V shed 3 bases, J shed 4 bases, and the junction held 3 bases outside the gene matches. This CDR3 contains 14 residues. Per germline, CDR1 MDHEN and CDR2 SYDVKM. The DNA for the CDR3 is TGTGCCAGCAGTTTGGGACAGGGTGGCACTGAAGCTTTCTTT. It yields the protein CASSLGQGGTEAFF. Based on the CDR3 plus reference TRBV28 and TRBJ1-1, the full variable domain is DVKVTQSSRYLVKRTGEKVFLECVQDMDHENMFWYRQDPGLGLRLIYFSYDVKMKEKGDIPEGYSVSREKKERFSLILESASTNQTSMYLCASSLGQGGTEAFFGQGTRLTVV.

The chain uses TRBV28 and TRBJ2-2; 10 bases map to TRBD2. The germline V gene encodes CDR1 MDHEN and CDR2 SYDVKM. This CDR3 region has 20 residues. Trimming removed 3 bases from V and 2 bases from J; junction bases left unmatched: 15. DNA of the CDR3: TGTGCCAGCAGTTTCACCCCTTGGAGTAGCGGGAGGCTCAACACCGGGGAGCTGTTTTTT. Residues: CASSFTPWSSGRLNTGELFF.

The count of this clone is one. The chain recombines TRBV28 with TRBJ1-3; a weak D match, TRBD1 (5 bases). The V gene's germline CDR1 is MDHEN and CDR2 SYDVKM. The CDR3 contains 17 residues. V was shortened by 3 bases and J by 0 bases, with 15 bases between the two germline ends. CDR3 in amino acids: CASSFLVQGYSGNTIYF. The CDR3 bases are TGTGCCAGCAGTTTTCTAGTGCAGGGATACTCTGGAAACACCATATATTTT. The variable domain in full, with the rest retrieved from reference TRBV28 and TRBJ1-3, is DVKVTQSSRYLVKRTGEKVFLECVQDMDHENMFWYRQDPGLGLRLIYFSYDVKMKEKGDIPEGYSVSREKKERFSLILESASTNQTSMYLCASSFLVQGYSGNTIYFGEGSWLTVV.

The chain is built from TRBV9 and TRBJ2-1, with D uncertain. The V gene's germline CDR1 is SGDLS and CDR2 YYNGEE. Trimming left V 3 bases short and J 6 bases short, with 13 bases between. This CDR3 is built from 14 residues. The CDR3 loop reads CASSATVIANEQFF. The CDR3 DNA is TGTGCCAGCAGCGCGACTGTGATCGCCAATGAGCAGTTCTTC.

This clone was seen only a few times. The rearrangement uses TRBV5-1 and TRBJ1-4; 9 positions agree with TRBD1. Germline lookup yields CDR1 SGHRS and CDR2 YFSETQ. The CDR3 length is 14 residues. The V segment lost 4 bases and the J segment 7 bases; nucleotides outside the gene matches: 5. This chain's CDR3 is CASSQGQGGEKLFF. The CDR3 DNA is TGCGCCAGCAGCCAGGGACAGGGAGGTGAAAAACTGTTTTTT. The variable domain in full, completed from reference TRBV5-1 and TRBJ1-4, reads KAGVTQTPRYLIKTRGQQVTLSCSPISGHRSVSWYQQTPGQGLQFLFEYFSETQRNKGNFPGRFSGRQFSNSRSEMNVSTLELGDSALYLCASSQGQGGEKLFFGSGTQLSVL.

This rearrangement joins TRBV7-7 to TRBJ2-1; 7 bases align to TRBD2. The CDR3 is 12 residues long. J lost 12 bases, V lost 4 bases, and 6 bases had no gene match. CDR1 and CDR2 (germline): SSHAT, FNYEAQ (reference sequence). CDR3 protein: CASSYRGRGQFF. The CDR3, as DNA: TGTGCCAGCAGCTACCGGGGGAGGGGGCAGTTCTTC.

This clone was detected a few times. The rearrangement links TRBV19 to TRBJ2-1, with 10 nucleotides matching TRBD2. Germline values: CDR1 LNHDA, CDR2 SQIVND (reference sequence). The CDR3 runs to 14 residues. V lost 5 bases and J lost 5; bases outside the gene matches: 3. Written as DNA, the CDR3 is TGTGCCAGTAGTGGGCTAGCGGGAGACAATGAGCAGTTCTTC. It encodes CASSGLAGDNEQFF.

The chain joins TRBV6-5 to TRBJ2-7, with 7 bases fitting TRBD2. V trimming: 5 bases; J trimming: 7 bases; junction bases outside the gene matches: 14. CDR3 length: 15 amino acids. Germline CDR1 reads MNHEY; CDR2 reads SVGAGI. The CDR3 DNA sequence: TGTGCCAGCAGTCTCCTCGGGGCGGGAGCTGGGGAGCAGTACTTC. Its protein is CASSLLGAGAGEQYF.

The gene calls are TRBV7-9 and TRBJ2-1; 8 positions match TRBD1. The germline CDR1 and CDR2 sequences are SEHNR and FQNEAQ (reference sequence). There are 15 residues in the CDR3. With V trimmed by 5 bases and J by 2 bases, 5 bases remained unmatched. CDR3 in DNA: TGTGCCAGCAGCCCCCGGGACAGGACCTACAATGAGCAGTTCTTC. Its translation is CASSPRDRTYNEQFF.

The V gene is TRBV30, the J gene TRBJ2-1; D gene uncertain. With 0 bases removed from V and 4 bases from J, the gap between germline ends came to 4 bases. The CDR3 is 12 amino acids. CDR1 is GTSNPN, CDR2 SVGIG, per germline (reference sequence). This CDR3 reads CAWSVQYNEQFF. CDR3 DNA: TGTGCCTGGAGTGTACAGTACAATGAGCAGTTCTTC.

CDR3 nucleotides: TGTGCCAGCAGCTCCACAGGGAGCTCCTACAATGAGCAGTTCTTC. Its translation is CASSSTGSSYNEQFF. This chain links TRBV9 with TRBJ2-1, with D maybe TRBD1 (6 bases). Germline assignment: CDR1 SGDLS and CDR2 YYNGEE. V was cut by 4 bases and J by 0 bases, with 11 bases left in between. The CDR3 is made up of 15 amino acids.

The rearrangement joins TRBV5-4 to TRBJ1-2; TRBD1 aligns across 7 bases. This CDR3 is 13 amino acids long. The germline gives CDR1 SGHNT, CDR2 YYREEE (reference sequence). V shed 4 bases, J shed 7 bases, and the junction held 7 bases outside the gene matches. The CDR3 loop reads CASSPVGTAGYTF. CDR3 DNA sequence: TGTGCCAGCAGCCCGGTCGGGACAGCTGGCTACACCTTC.

The chain joins TRBV14 to TRBJ2-1; a weak D match, TRBD2 (5 bases). CDR1 SGHDN and CDR2 FVKESK come from the germline V gene. With 5 bases removed from V and 4 bases from J, the gap between germline ends came to 27 bases. The CDR3 contains 19 residues. The CDR3 region is CASSVGPFSYLWTYNEQFF. CDR3 DNA: TGTGCCAGCAGCGTAGGACCATTCTCCTATCTTTGGACTTACAATGAGCAGTTCTTC.

V is TRBV9 and J is TRBJ1-1; TRBD1 is a possible D gene (6 bases). The CDR3 contains 15 residues. Germline loops: CDR1 SGDLS, CDR2 YYNGEE. V shed 4 bases and J shed 1 base, with 14 bases lying between them. CDR3 sequence reads: CASSTGTQRNTEAFF. CDR3 sequence (DNA): TGTGCCAGCAGCACAGGGACGCAAAGGAACACTGAAGCTTTCTTT. The whole variable domain, filled in from reference TRBV9 and TRBJ1-1, reads DSGVTQTPKHLITATGQRVTLRCSPRSGDLSVYWYQQSLDQGLQFLIQYYNGEERAKGNILERFSAQQFPDLHSELNLSSLELGDSALYFCASSTGTQRNTEAFFGQGTRLTVV.

V usage is TRBV29-1 and J usage is TRBJ1-1, with D hard to call. CDR1 SQVTM and CDR2 ANQGSEA come from the germline V gene. The CDR3 runs 12 residues. Trimming shortened V by 8 bases and J by 0 bases, and 10 bases separated the two germline ends. CDR3 in amino acids: CSPARMNTEAFF. Here the CDR3 DNA reads TGCAGCCCGGCCAGGATGAACACTGAAGCTTTCTTT.

The rearrangement joins TRBV7-6 to TRBJ1-1; D is possibly TRBD1 (5 bases). The CDR3 is 14 amino acids. Germline V gene sequence: CDR1 SGHVS, CDR2 FNYEAQ. V shed 5 bases and J shed 5 bases, with 15 bases lying between them. The CDR3 DNA reads TGTGCCAGCAGCCTTACGGGAGGGGCTACTGAAGCTTTCTTT. This translates into CASSLTGGATEAFF.

The V and J genes are TRBV4-1 and TRBJ2-1; TRBD1 matches at 8 bases. The trim removed 0 bases at V and 3 bases at J, leaving 10 bases unmatched. The length of the CDR3 is 18 residues. Germline assignment: CDR1 MGHRA and CDR2 YSYEKL. This chain's CDR3 is CASSQDPTGALNYNEQFF. CDR3 bases: TGCGCCAGCAGCCAAGATCCGACAGGGGCCCTAAACTACAATGAGCAGTTCTTC.

V usage is TRBV7-8 and J usage is TRBJ1-1; 8 nucleotides align to TRBD1. In germline, CDR1 is SGHVS, CDR2 FQNEAQ. The CDR3 has 16 residues. J was trimmed by 1 base and V by 4 bases; bases with no gene match: 8. CDR3 sequence (DNA): TGTGCCAGCAGCTCCCGGGCAGGGGGCCCGAACACTGAAGCTTTCTTT. The encoded protein is CASSSRAGGPNTEAFF.

The chain couples TRBV19 to TRBJ2-7, with 11 bases aligning to TRBD1. Germline loops: CDR1 LNHDA, CDR2 SQIVND (reference sequence). This CDR3 has 15 residues. The trim removed 3 bases at V and 4 bases at J, leaving 5 bases unmatched. The CDR3 DNA reads TGTGCCAGTAGTATTTCGGGACAGGGGGGGTACGAGCAGTACTTC. It translates to CASSISGQGGYEQYF.

The V and J genes are TRBV5-8 and TRBJ2-5; 7 bases line up with TRBD1. The junction had 11 bases not matched to a gene; V was cut back by 6 bases and J by 0 bases. Germline V gene lookup returns CDR1 SGHTS and CDR2 YDEGEE. The CDR3 runs to 16 residues. Written as DNA, the CDR3 is TGTGCCAGCAACACAGGGGCCGGGCGGTACCAAGAGACCCAGTACTTC. This sequence encodes CASNTGAGRYQETQYF.

The chain links TRBV27 to TRBJ2-7; tentatively, D is TRBD2 (6 bases). Germline-derived CDR1 and CDR2 are MNHEY and SMNVEV (reference sequence). Trimming removed 4 bases at V and 1 base at J, with 11 bases between. The CDR3 is 14 residues long. The CDR3 DNA reads TGTGCCAGCAGTTCTCGGGGGACTTCCTACGAGCAGTACTTC. The encoded protein is CASSSRGTSYEQYF.

The chain uses TRBV15 and TRBJ2-7; unclear D gene. The germline CDR1 and CDR2 sequences are LNHNV and YYDKDF (reference sequence). V was clipped by 1 base and J by 4 bases, with 11 bases between them. CDR3 length equals 14 residues. CDR3 protein: CATSRGEVGYEQYF. CDR3 in DNA: TGTGCCACCAGCAGAGGTGAGGTGGGTTACGAGCAGTACTTC.

V is TRBV7-6 and J is TRBJ2-1, with 9 bases matching TRBD2. The CDR3 contains 15 residues. V lost 2 bases, J lost 5 bases, and 4 bases stayed unmatched. Germline V gene lookup returns CDR1 SGHVS and CDR2 FNYEAQ. DNA of the CDR3: TGTGCCAGCAGCTTATGGGCTAGCGGGGACAATGAGCAGTTCTTC. This sequence encodes CASSLWASGDNEQFF.

V usage is TRBV14 and J usage is TRBJ1-1; 7 bases fit TRBD1. The CDR3 runs to 13 residues. The germline gives CDR1 SGHDN, CDR2 FVKESK. V lost 1 base, J lost 9 bases, and 5 bases stayed unmatched. CDR3 protein: CASSQAGTEQAFF. CDR3 nucleotides: TGTGCCAGCAGCCAAGCCGGGACAGAGCAAGCTTTCTTT.

The chain has TRBV18 and TRBJ1-1; 10 bases are shared with TRBD1. V trimming: 6 bases; J trimming: 2 bases; junction bases outside the gene matches: 3. CDR1 is KGHSH, CDR2 LQKENI, per germline. The CDR3 covers 14 residues. The CDR3 nucleotides read TGTGCCAGCTCCCGACAGGGGGCCAACACTGAAGCTTTCTTT. It translates to CASSRQGANTEAFF.

The V gene is TRBV29-1, the J gene TRBJ2-7; 10 bases line up with TRBD2. V was clipped by 5 bases and J by 5 bases; unmatched bases: 6. The CDR3 runs to 13 residues. The germline gives CDR1 SQVTM, CDR2 ANQGSEA. In nucleotides, the CDR3 is TGCAGCGTTTCTAGCGGGAGTAACGACGAGCAGTACTTC. Translating gives CSVSSGSNDEQYF.